The clone carrying this T cell receptor (beta chain) was observed a few times. Its antigen is undetermined. CDR3 size: 18 residues. Germline V gene sequence: CDR1 SGDLS, CDR2 YYNGEE. The germline V and J ends were trimmed by 4 bases and 0 bases, with 21 bases remaining between them. The authors used template switching to add a universal primer site and gave cDNA unique molecular identifiers. Via MiXCR, TCRdb re-called the 5' RACE reads, giving one row per CDR3 protein. The data contain around 1.7 million distinct CDR3 sequences, about 32% of them singletons. The data originate from a study of identical twins. The study's findings and limits: The abundant beta clonotypes from cord blood had fewer insertions, and memory repertoires had none of this. Part of the zero-insertion signal could reflect confounding by invariant MAIT and iNKT cells.

J is TRBJ2-3 and V is TRBV9, with TRBD2 as a possible D gene (5 bases). Sequenced sample: cord blood. This TCR was sampled from a newborn girl in good health. The chain's CDR3 is CASSRTGAYGLSTDTQYF. The DNA of the CDR3 is TGTGCCAGCAGCCGTACCGGTGCTTACGGACTCAGCACAGATACGCAGTATTTT.